This T cell receptor beta chain was identified in a study of blood T cell repertoires in COVID-19. For the study at large: The United States, Italy and Spain provided the acute and convalescent COVID-19 samples.

The repertoire was sequenced with immunoSEQ multiplex PCR; TCRdb's copy has only in-frame clones and lacks some. The table has 270,000 or so clones, approximately 85% seen once. Donors were grouped by their self-reported clinical history. The receptor's source is a woman aged 45 to 65 who had been exposed to COVID-19. Specimen: PBMCs or T cells enriched from blood (not recorded which).

The CDR3 coding sequence is TGTGCCACCAGCAGAGGCGACAGAGTGTCTTCCTACGAGCAGTACTTC. Residues: CATSRGDRVSSYEQYF. The rearrangement links TRBV15 to TRBJ2-7; weak D call: TRBD1 (5 bases). V dropped 1 base and J dropped 1 base, with 14 bases sitting between them. The CDR3 length is 16 residues. Germline V gene sequence: CDR1 LNHNV, CDR2 YYDKDF (reference sequence).